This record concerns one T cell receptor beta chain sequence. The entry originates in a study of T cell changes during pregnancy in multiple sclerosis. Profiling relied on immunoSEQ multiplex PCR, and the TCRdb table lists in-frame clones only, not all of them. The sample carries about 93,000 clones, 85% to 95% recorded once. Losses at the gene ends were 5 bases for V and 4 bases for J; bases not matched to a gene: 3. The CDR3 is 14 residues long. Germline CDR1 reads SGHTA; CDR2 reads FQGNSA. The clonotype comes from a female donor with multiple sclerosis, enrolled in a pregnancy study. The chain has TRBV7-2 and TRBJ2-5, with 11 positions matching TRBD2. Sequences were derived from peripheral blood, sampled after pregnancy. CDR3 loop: CASSAGLAGETQYF. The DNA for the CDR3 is TGTGCCAGCAGCGCCGGACTAGCGGGAGAGACCCAGTACTTC. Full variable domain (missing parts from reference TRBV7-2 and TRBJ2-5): GAGVSQSPSNKVTEKGKDVELRCDPISGHTALYWYRQSLGQGLEFLIYFQGNSAPDKSGLPSDRFSAERTGGSVSTLTIQRTQQEDSAVYLCASSAGLAGETQYFGPGTRLLVL.